The rows below give T cell receptor beta chains drawn from one sample of a study of STAT3 mutations in large granular lymphocyte leukemia. Generated by immunoSEQ multiplex PCR, the TCRdb table keeps only in-frame clones and is missing some. This sample carries around 3,000 clones, around 66% of them seen once, and the ten largest clones take around 89%. Sequencing was performed on peripheral blood mononuclear cells. These TCRs come from a man aged 55 to 70 with T-cell large granular lymphocyte leukemia. Some clones in this sample may be carry-over from other donors' samples. Each CDR3 is given with its conserved first and last residue. Fields, in order: V gene, J gene, CDR3 protein.

v_call: TRBV19; j_call: TRBJ2-6; cdr3_aa: CASSLMGQYSGANVLTF
v_call: TRBV18; j_call: TRBJ2-2; cdr3_aa: CASGQGGPNTGELFF
v_call: TRBV30; j_call: TRBJ1-6; cdr3_aa: CAWGTEVNNSPLHF
v_call: TRBV30; j_call: TRBJ1-3; cdr3_aa: CAWTASSGNTIYF
v_call: TRBV6-6; j_call: TRBJ2-3; cdr3_aa: CASSYGPSSTDTQYF
v_call: TRBV18; j_call: TRBJ1-5; cdr3_aa: CASSPQGNSNQPQHF
v_call: TRBV7-9; j_call: TRBJ2-7; cdr3_aa: CASSLGGDEQYF
v_call: TRBV7-8; j_call: TRBJ1-5; cdr3_aa: CASSQGYGQPQHF
v_call: TRBV5-1; j_call: TRBJ2-5; cdr3_aa: CASSSSGRRETQYF
v_call: TRBV18; j_call: TRBJ2-3; cdr3_aa: CASSRDRGPTDTQYF
v_call: TRBV6-5; j_call: TRBJ2-5; cdr3_aa: CASSYSNSVGETQYF
v_call: TRBV5-1; j_call: TRBJ2-3; cdr3_aa: CASSGDTDTQYF
v_call: TRBV30; j_call: TRBJ1-5; cdr3_aa: CAWDPGQGANQPQHF
v_call: TRBV5-1; j_call: TRBJ1-1; cdr3_aa: CASSSGDVGTTEAFF
v_call: TRBV5-1; j_call: TRBJ1-1; cdr3_aa: CASRRPGTGGTEAFF
v_call: TRBV5-1; j_call: TRBJ2-7; cdr3_aa: CASSWDRDQGEQYF
v_call: TRBV30; j_call: TRBJ1-1; cdr3_aa: CAWADSTNTEAFF
v_call: TRBV6-5; j_call: TRBJ2-7; cdr3_aa: CASSYVPGREQYF
v_call: TRBV18; j_call: TRBJ2-3; cdr3_aa: CASSPPNTDTQYF
v_call: TRBV5-1; j_call: TRBJ1-1; cdr3_aa: CASSPQQGGVSLRLGEAFF
v_call: TRBV29-1; j_call: TRBJ2-3; cdr3_aa: CSVLGRPSTDTQYF
v_call: TRBV6-6; j_call: TRBJ1-3; cdr3_aa: CASSLSGNTIYF
v_call: TRBV4-1; j_call: TRBJ2-7; cdr3_aa: CASSQLQDLSYEQYF
v_call: TRBV5-6; j_call: TRBJ1-2; cdr3_aa: CASSLGTGHRVYTF
v_call: TRBV4-3; j_call: TRBJ1-1; cdr3_aa: CASSQDTDTEAFF
v_call: TRBV5-4; j_call: TRBJ1-1; cdr3_aa: CASSLFGVGTEAFF
v_call: TRBV7-9; j_call: TRBJ1-2; cdr3_aa: CASGEPGELRGYTF
v_call: TRBV5-6; j_call: TRBJ1-2; cdr3_aa: CASSFRQNYGYTF
v_call: TRBV25-1; j_call: TRBJ2-1; cdr3_aa: CASSEGGGYYNEQFF
v_call: TRBV18; j_call: TRBJ1-4; cdr3_aa: CASSPGGSEKLFF
v_call: TRBV5-1; j_call: TRBJ1-2; cdr3_aa: CASSPGTPGGSNYGYTF
v_call: TRBV25-1; j_call: TRBJ1-6; cdr3_aa: CASSDLGALHF
v_call: TRBV18; j_call: TRBJ2-5; cdr3_aa: CASSPIDSMETQYF
v_call: TRBV5-6; j_call: TRBJ2-3; cdr3_aa: CASSLLTDTQYF